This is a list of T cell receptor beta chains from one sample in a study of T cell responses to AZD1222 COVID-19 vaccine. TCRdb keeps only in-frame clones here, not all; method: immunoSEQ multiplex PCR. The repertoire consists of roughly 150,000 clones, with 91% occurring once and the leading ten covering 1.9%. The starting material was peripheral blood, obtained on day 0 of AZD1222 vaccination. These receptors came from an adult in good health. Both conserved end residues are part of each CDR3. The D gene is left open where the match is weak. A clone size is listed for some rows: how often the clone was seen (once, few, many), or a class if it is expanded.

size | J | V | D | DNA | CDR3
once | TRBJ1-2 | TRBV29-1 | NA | TGCAGCGTTGAATTAGGCAATGGCTACACCTTC | CSVELGNGYTF
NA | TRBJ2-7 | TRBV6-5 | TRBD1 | TGTGCCAGCAGGCGGACAGGGAGGTACGAGCAGTACTTC | CASRRTGRYEQYF
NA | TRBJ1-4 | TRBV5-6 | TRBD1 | TGTGCCAGCAGCTTGCGGACAGGGCGTAATGAAAAACTGTTTTTT | CASSLRTGRNEKLFF
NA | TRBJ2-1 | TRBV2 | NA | TGTGCCAGCATATTGGACGGAAACTACAATGAGCAGTTCTTC | CASILDGNYNEQFF
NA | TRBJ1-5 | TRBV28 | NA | TGTGCCAGCAGTTCCAGGGGCTTAGGATGGGATCAGCCCCAGCATTTT | CASSSRGLGWDQPQHF
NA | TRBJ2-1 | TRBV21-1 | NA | TGTGCCAGCAGCCCGAATGGGACCTCGGTGACTAGCGGGAGCAATGAGCAGTTCTTC | CASSPNGTSVTSGSNEQFF
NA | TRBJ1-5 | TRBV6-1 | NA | TGTGCCAGCAGTGAAGACAGTAACAGCAATCAGCCCCAGCATTTT | CASSEDSNSNQPQHF
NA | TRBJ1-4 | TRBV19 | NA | TGTGCCAGTAGTATAGAGCAGGTCGGAACTAATGAAAAACTGTTTTTT | CASSIEQVGTNEKLFF
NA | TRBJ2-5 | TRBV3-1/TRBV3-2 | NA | TGTGCCAGCAGCCAAGAAGGAGGCAGGAGTCACTTC | CASSQEGGRSHF
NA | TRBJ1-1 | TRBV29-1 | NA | TGCAGCGTGGGGGGGACGGTGAACACTGAAGCTTTCTTT | CSVGGTVNTEAFF
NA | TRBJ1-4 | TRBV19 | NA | TGTGCCAGTAGGACGTTGTGGCGGCCAAATGAAAAACTGTTTTTT | CASRTLWRPNEKLFF
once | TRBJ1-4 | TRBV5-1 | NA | TGCGCCAGCAGCGGGGGGTTCAGGGCTGAGGAAAAACTGTTTTTT | CASSGGFRAEEKLFF
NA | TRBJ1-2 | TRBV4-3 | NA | TGCGCCAGCAGCCAAGATACAGGCGGCCCACTTGGCTACACCTTC | CASSQDTGGPLGYTF
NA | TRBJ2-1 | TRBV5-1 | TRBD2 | TGCGCCAGCAGCGAGCGGGACGGTGGCAATGAGCAGTTCTTC | CASSERDGGNEQFF
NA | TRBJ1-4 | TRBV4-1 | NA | TGCGCCAGCAGCCAAGGGGCCGGAACTGAAAAACTGTTTTTT | CASSQGAGTEKLFF
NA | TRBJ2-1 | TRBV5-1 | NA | TGCGCCAGCAGCCCATACGGGGCGCAGGGGCTAGGGCATTACAATGAGCAGTTCTTC | CASSPYGAQGLGHYNEQFF
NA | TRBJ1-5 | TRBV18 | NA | TGTGCCAGCTTCCTAGACGTGCGCAATCAGCCCCAGCATTTT | CASFLDVRNQPQHF
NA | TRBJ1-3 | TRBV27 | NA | TGTGCCAGCAGCGATTTTAGGGGTCTGTCTGGAAACACCATATATTTT | CASSDFRGLSGNTIYF
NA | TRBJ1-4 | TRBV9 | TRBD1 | TGTGCCAGCAGCGGAACAGGGGTTGCTAATGAAAAACTGTTTTTT | CASSGTGVANEKLFF
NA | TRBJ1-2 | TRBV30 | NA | TGTGCCTGGAGTCCCCAGTATGGCTACACCTTC | CAWSPQYGYTF